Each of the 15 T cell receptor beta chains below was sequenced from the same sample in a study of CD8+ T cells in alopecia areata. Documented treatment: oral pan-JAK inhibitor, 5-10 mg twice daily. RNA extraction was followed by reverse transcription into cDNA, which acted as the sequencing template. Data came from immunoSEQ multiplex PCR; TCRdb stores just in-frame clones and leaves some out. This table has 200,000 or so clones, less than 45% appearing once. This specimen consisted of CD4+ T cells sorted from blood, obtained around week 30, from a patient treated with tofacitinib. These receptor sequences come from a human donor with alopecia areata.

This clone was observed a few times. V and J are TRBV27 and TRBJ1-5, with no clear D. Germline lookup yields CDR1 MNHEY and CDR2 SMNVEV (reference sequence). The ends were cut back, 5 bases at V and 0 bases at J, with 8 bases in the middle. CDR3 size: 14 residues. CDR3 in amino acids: CASSRGDSNQPQHF. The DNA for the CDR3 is TGTGCCAGCAGTCGCGGGGATAGCAATCAGCCCCAGCATTTT.

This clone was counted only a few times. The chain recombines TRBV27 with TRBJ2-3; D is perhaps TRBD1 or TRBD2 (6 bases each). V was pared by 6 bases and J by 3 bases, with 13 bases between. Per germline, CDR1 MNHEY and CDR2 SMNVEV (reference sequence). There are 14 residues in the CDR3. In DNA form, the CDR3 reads TGTGCCAGCAGGCTAGGGGGGAGTACAGATACGCAGTATTTT. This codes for CASRLGGSTDTQYF.

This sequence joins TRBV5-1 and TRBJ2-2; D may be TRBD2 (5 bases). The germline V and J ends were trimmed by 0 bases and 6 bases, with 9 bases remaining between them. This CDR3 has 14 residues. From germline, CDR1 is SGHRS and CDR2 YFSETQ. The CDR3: CASSLAMGAGELFF. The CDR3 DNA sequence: TGCGCCAGCAGCTTGGCGATGGGAGCCGGGGAGCTGTTTTTT.

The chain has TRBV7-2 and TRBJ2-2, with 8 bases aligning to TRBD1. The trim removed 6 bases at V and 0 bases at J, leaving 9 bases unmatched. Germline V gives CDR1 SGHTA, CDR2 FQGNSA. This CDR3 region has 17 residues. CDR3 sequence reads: CASRPITGGANTGELFF. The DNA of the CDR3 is TGTGCCAGCAGGCCTATTACAGGGGGAGCGAACACCGGGGAGCTGTTTTTT.

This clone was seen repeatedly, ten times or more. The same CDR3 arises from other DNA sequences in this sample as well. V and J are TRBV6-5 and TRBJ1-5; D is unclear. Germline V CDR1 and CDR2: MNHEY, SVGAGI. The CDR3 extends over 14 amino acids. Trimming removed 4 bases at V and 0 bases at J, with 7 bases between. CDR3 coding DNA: TGTGCCAGCAGTTCAAGGGCTAGCAATCAGCCCCAGCATTTT. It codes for CASSSRASNQPQHF.

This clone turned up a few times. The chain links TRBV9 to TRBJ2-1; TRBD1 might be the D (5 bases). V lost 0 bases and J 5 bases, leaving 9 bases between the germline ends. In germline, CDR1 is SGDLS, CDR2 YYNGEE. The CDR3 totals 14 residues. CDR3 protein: CASSVVAGNNEQFF. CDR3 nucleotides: TGTGCCAGCAGCGTAGTTGCAGGGAACAATGAGCAGTTCTTC.

The CDR3 region is CASSLDGANNQPQHF. The DNA for the CDR3 is TGCGCCAGCAGCTTGGACGGAGCGAATAATCAGCCCCAGCATTTT. The chain joins TRBV5-1 to TRBJ1-5; no clear D. Germline V gene data show CDR1 as SGHRS and CDR2 as YFSETQ. CDR3 length: 15 residues. Trimming shortened V by 0 bases and J by 4 bases, and 11 bases separated the two germline ends.

The CDR3 nucleotides read TGTGCCTGGAAAGAATGGCAGGGCAATGAAAAACTGTTTTTT. It translates to CAWKEWQGNEKLFF. The chain is built from TRBV30 and TRBJ1-4, with D possibly being TRBD1 (5 bases). Trimming took off 4 bases at V and 5 bases at J, with 14 bases between the two ends. CDR1 is GTSNPN, CDR2 SVGIG, per germline (reference sequence). The CDR3 is made up of 14 amino acids.

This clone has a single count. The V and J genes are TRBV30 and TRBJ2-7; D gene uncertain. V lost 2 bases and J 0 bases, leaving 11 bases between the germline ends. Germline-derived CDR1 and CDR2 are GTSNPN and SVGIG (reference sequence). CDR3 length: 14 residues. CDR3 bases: TGTGCCTGGAGTCCCAGCGAGAGCTCCTACGAGCAGTACTTC. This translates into CAWSPSESSYEQYF.

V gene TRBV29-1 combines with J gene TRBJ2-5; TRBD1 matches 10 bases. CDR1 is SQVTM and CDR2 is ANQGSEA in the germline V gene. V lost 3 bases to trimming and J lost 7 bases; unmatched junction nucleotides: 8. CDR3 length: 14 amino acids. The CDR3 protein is CSVDRTGGPGTQYF. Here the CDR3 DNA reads TGCAGCGTTGACCGGACAGGGGGACCGGGGACCCAGTACTTC. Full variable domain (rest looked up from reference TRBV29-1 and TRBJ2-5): SAVISQKPSRDICQRGTSLTIQCQVDSQVTMMFWYRQQPGQSLTLIATANQGSEATYESGFVIDKFPISRPNLTFSTLTVSNMSPEDSSIYLCSVDRTGGPGTQYFGPGTRLLVL.

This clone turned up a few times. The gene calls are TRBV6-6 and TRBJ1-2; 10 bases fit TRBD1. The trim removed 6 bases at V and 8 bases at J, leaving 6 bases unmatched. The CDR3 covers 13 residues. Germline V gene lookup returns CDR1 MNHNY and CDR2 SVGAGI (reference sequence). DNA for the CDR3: TGTGCCAGCAGACTAGGGACAGGGGAGGGCTACACCTTC. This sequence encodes CASRLGTGEGYTF.

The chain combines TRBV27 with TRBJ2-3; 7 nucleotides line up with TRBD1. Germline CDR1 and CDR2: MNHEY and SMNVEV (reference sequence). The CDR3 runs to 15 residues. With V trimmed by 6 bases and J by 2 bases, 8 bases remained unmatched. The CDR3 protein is CASSNRGPPTDTQYF. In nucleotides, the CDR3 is TGTGCCAGCAGCAACAGGGGTCCCCCCACAGATACGCAGTATTTT.

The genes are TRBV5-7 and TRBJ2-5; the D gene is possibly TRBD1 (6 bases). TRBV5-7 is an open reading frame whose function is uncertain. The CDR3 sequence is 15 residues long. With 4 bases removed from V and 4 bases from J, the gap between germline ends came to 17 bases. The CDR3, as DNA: TGTGCCAGCAGCGATTTACAGGGCAGTGGAGAGACCCAGTACTTC. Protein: CASSDLQGSGETQYF.

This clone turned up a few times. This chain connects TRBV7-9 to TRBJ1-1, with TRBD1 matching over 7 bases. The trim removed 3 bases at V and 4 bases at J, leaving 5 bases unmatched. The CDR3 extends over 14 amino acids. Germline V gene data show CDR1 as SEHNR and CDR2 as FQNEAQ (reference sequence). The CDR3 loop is CASSLETGTTEAFF. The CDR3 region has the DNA TGTGCCAGCAGCTTGGAGACAGGGACCACTGAAGCTTTCTTT.

CDR3: CASSRGQARQYF. The CDR3 DNA reads as TGCGCCAGCAGCCGCGGACAGGCGCGGCAGTACTTC. The V and J genes are TRBV4-1 and TRBJ2-7, with TRBD1 matching 7 bases. Per the germline V gene, CDR1 is MGHRA and CDR2 is YSYEKL. The CDR3 runs to 12 residues. The V segment lost 4 bases and the J segment 9 bases; nucleotides outside the gene matches: 6.